This T cell receptor (beta chain) was identified during a study of regulatory T cells in long-lasting Graves disease (dated by TCRdb to the early 2020s). With respect to the entire study: To count as having persistent Graves' disease, a patient had to have received antithyroid drug treatment for over 5 years with TSH receptor autoantibodies remaining persistently positive. This study used TCR sequencing and RNA sequencing of peripheral blood to compare persistent Graves' disease patients against newly diagnosed Graves' disease patients. The study took place in China and was registered as a clinical trial. TCR sequencing covered some 13 persistent and around 20 newly diagnosed Graves' disease patients, 33 samples in total. In the clinical cohort, patients with persistent Graves' disease had used antithyroid drugs for an average of roughly ten years.

The library was made by multiplex PCR. Instrument used: Illumina HiSeq 4000. iRepertoire HTBI primers and Arm-PCR amplification of CDR3 regions were used to construct TCR beta libraries. Before sequencing, the PCR products went through gel purification. The paper's processing steps were these. Across samples, about 63 TRBV and 13 to 15 TRBJ segments were identified and used for gene usage analysis of CDR3 amino acid clonotypes. COPE and FqMerger were used to merge the filtered high-quality paired reads into contigs. BLAST was used to align contigs to IMGT TRBV, TRBD and TRBJ reference genes, with CDR3 defined following IMGT. Highly expanded clones were defined as clonotypes with a frequency above 0.1%. Repertoire diversity was measured by Shannon entropy, and V-J evenness by the Gini coefficient. Public clonotypes were defined as clonotypes shared by more than one individual. TCRdb redid the processing of the public reads, applying fastp at Q25 and MiXCR, and retained in-frame beta chains. Here each entry gathers all rows of one CDR3 protein and keeps the most common genes and DNA. The V and J calls reflect TCRdb's pipeline rather than the authors' work. The sample table shows 400,000 or so distinct CDR3 sequences, and less than 25% are seen once. The ten top clones hold roughly 26% of the sample.

The sample's time point label, in plain terms: persistent/refractory GD, antithyroid drugs over 5 years with positive TRAb. For both TCR sequencing and RNA sequencing, RNA was extracted from PBMCs in TRIzol. Graves' disease was diagnosed according to American Thyroid Association guidelines. Patients were recruited from an endocrinology department in Xi'an, China. Each patient gave about 9.1 milliliters of peripheral blood, collected in an EDTA anticoagulant tube. Ficoll Paque Plus density gradient separation was used to isolate PBMCs, and no further T cell sorting was done. An Agilent 2100 Bioanalyzer and agarose gel were used to check RNA quality, and a NanoDrop 2000 was used to measure RNA concentration. Broad study findings and their caveats: Sequencing and analysis were restricted to the TCR beta chain. Lower TCR Shannon entropy and fewer highly expanded clones were observed in persistent Graves' disease patients than in newly diagnosed patients, which suggested clonal expansion. The authors acknowledged the small sample size as a limitation that may reduce accuracy. A larger number of public clonotypes was shared among persistent patients (approximately 3,000) than among newly diagnosed patients (roughly 980). Preferential use of TRBV28, TRBJ1-2 and TRBJ2-5 was observed in persistent disease, whereas TRBV20-1 and TRBJ2-1 were favored in newly diagnosed disease. Peripheral blood alone was examined, since thyroid tissue, which constituted the primary lesion, could not be accessed.

The CDR3 runs 14 amino acids, cysteine and phenylalanine included. The CDR3 DNA has 42 bases and is translated from base 1. Trimming takes 2 bases off V and 5 bases off J; junction bases not matched to a gene: 7. In the germline V gene (reference sequence), CDR1 corresponds to GTSNPN and CDR2 to SVGIG. About this clonotype itself: The antigen it recognizes is unknown. Per-base qualities were not stored, and no clone one base away is much larger.

This chain is built from TRBV30 and TRBJ1-1; 8 middle bases align to TRBD1. The sequenced sample was peripheral blood mononuclear cells (PBMCs), obtained when the disease was refractory, from a patient treated with antithyroid drugs. This clonotype originated in a female donor with Graves disease. The sequenced DNA is TGTGCCTGGAGTTGGACAGGGAGTATAACTGAAGCTTTCTTT. Translated, it gives CAWSWTGSITEAFF. The full variable domain, with segments outside the CDR3 supplied by the reference TRBV30 and TRBJ1-1 proteins, appears as SQTIHQWPATLVQPVGSPLSLECTVEGTSNPNLYWYRQAAGRGLQLLFYSVGIGQISSEVPQNLSASRPQDRQFILSSKKLLLSDSGFYLCAWSWTGSITEAFFGQGTRLTVV.